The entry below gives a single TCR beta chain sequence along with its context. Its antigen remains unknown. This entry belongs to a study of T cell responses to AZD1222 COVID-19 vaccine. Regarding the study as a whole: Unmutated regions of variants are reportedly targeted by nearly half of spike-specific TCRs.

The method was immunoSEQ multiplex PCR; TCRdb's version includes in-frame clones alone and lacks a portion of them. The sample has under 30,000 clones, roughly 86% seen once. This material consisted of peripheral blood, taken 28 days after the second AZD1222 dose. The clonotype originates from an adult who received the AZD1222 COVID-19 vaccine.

The CDR3 DNA follows: TGTGCCAGCTCACCCCGGACTAGCGGGGGGGCAGATACGCAGTATTTT. Amino acids: CASSPRTSGGADTQYF. The rearrangement uses TRBV18 and TRBJ2-3, with 15 bases aligning to TRBD2. The CDR3 has 16 amino acids. Germline V gene sequence: CDR1 KGHSH, CDR2 LQKENI. The V segment lost 3 bases and the J segment 4 bases; nucleotides outside the gene matches: 2.